The present T cell receptor beta chain was sequenced within a study of T cell responses to AZD1222 COVID-19 vaccine (dated by TCRdb to the early 2020s). For the wider study: A total of 230 to 250 trial participants underwent TCR sequencing, of whom about 210 had received two doses of AZD1222 and some 25 had received two doses of the MenACWY control vaccine. Trial participants were enrolled into age subgroups of 18-55, 56-69 and 70-plus years, which contained about 150, 27 and 61 TCR-sequenced participants, respectively.

Counted from cysteine to phenylalanine, this CDR3 has 14 amino acids. Of the read, only the CDR3 DNA is kept; its 42 bases are in frame from base 1. Reading the germline V gene gives CDR1 KGHDR and CDR2 SFDVKD. The CDR3 regions of human TCRbeta chains were analyzed by immunosequencing. From the authors' description of their analysis: TCRs in the repertoires were compared against a reference library of SARS-CoV-2-specific TCRs that had been generated with the MIRA antigen-specificity platform. Breadth meant the fraction of unique TCRs that were SARS-CoV-2-associated, whereas depth meant the fraction of total T cells that were SARS-CoV-2-associated. Using the MIRA data, every spike-specific TCR was mapped to the spike region that the TCR reacted to and assigned to either a CD4 or a CD8 class. Log10-transformed breadth and depth values were compared by one-way ANOVA with Sidak's multiple comparisons tests. TCRdb stores this immuneACCESS table with in-frame sequences only. Part of the clones is absent; in the studies checked, under half of the shortfall reflects unresolved V genes, and no reason is known for the rest. Clone size and the V and J calls come from that table; the DNA yielded D and trimming. For this sample the table gives 140,000 to 150,000 clones, of which around 94% were detected only once. The ten top clones hold roughly 12% of the sample.

Worth noting for this clone: This clone's antigen is unknown. The junction departs from the called germline gene at one end, perhaps through a read error. Other DNA sequences within the sample encode an identical CDR3.

Broad study findings and their caveats: In the small 56-69-year group, the increase in depth fell short of significance, most likely because of low power. Nearly half of unique spike-specific TCRs reportedly recognized epitopes outside regions mutated in the B.1.351 and B.1.1.7 variants. Most participants were white British and females outnumbered males, and the authors suggested that clonal diversity may have been underestimated. Because no day 14 peak-response samples were available, the repertoires could be characterized only after the peak T cell response. Conclusions about previously exposed vaccinees are limited because only 6 or 7 AZD1222 recipients were SARS-CoV-2 seropositive at baseline. Vaccine-associated CD4 TCRs spanned the whole spike protein, with dominant responses in regions 160-218 and 743-854. After two AZD1222 doses, spike-specific TCR breadth and depth were significantly higher than at day 0 and than in MenACWY recipients.

What the time point label conveys for this sample: sample from adult after SARS-CoV-2 infection, after symptom onset. Two convalescent COVID-19 patients, sampled after symptom onset from adults with prior SARS-CoV-2 infection, were also TCR-sequenced for comparison. Material: peripheral blood, obtained after recovery from COVID-19. This chain is built from TRBV24-1 and TRBJ2-2; the central 8 bases match TRBD1. The source is an adult who had recovered from COVID-19. For the CDR3, the sequence is CATKGTGDTGELFF. The sequenced DNA: TGTGCCACCAAAGGGACAGGTGACACCGGGGAACTGTTTTTT.